These 18 T cell receptor beta chains share one sample of origin, sequenced in a study of blood T cell repertoires in COVID-19. TCRdb's copy holds only in-frame clones and misses some; the assay was immunoSEQ multiplex PCR. Of 150,000 to 200,000 clones listed, over 60% are singletons. The material sequenced was peripheral blood. Receptors were obtained from a woman between 65 and 79 years old with acute or convalescent COVID-19.

This rearrangement joins TRBV2 to TRBJ1-5; 7 bases line up with TRBD1. J was trimmed by 5 bases and V by 7 bases; bases with no gene match: 11. Germline lookup yields CDR1 SNHLY and CDR2 FYNNEI. The CDR3 is 15 residues long. CDR3 bases: TGTGCCAGCACTGTACGCTCAGGGGGGTATCAGCCCCAGCATTTT. As protein: CASTVRSGGYQPQHF.

The chain couples TRBV28 to TRBJ1-3, with 8 positions matching TRBD1. The ends lost 6 bases at V and 0 bases at J; junction bases unmatched: 7. This CDR3 is 16 amino acids long. CDR1 is MDHEN, CDR2 SYDVKM, per germline. The CDR3 DNA sequence: TGTGCCAGCAGGACAGGGGCGGTTAGCTCTGGAAACACCATATATTTT. This codes for CASRTGAVSSGNTIYF.

V gene TRBV3-1 (or the pseudogene TRBV3-2) combines with J gene TRBJ2-7, with D possibly matching TRBD2 (6 bases). V was trimmed by 1 base and J by 5 bases, leaving 9 bases between them. The CDR3 sequence is 13 residues long. The germline V gene encodes CDR1 LGHDT and CDR2 YNNKEL (reference sequence). The CDR3 region is CASSQVGGHEQYF. The CDR3 DNA sequence: TGTGCCAGCAGCCAAGTGGGGGGACACGAGCAGTACTTC.

The genes are TRBV3-1 (or the pseudogene TRBV3-2) and TRBJ2-5; 12 positions agree with TRBD2. The length of the CDR3 is 18 residues. Per germline, CDR1 LGHDT and CDR2 YNNKEL (reference sequence). Losses at the gene ends were 0 bases for V and 5 bases for J; bases not matched to a gene: 10. In DNA form, the CDR3 reads TGTGCCAGCAGCCAAGATATGCGGGCTAGCGGGAGGGGTGAGACCCAGTACTTC. It is translated as CASSQDMRASGRGETQYF.

This rearrangement joins TRBV6-5 to TRBJ2-4; TRBD1 might be the D (5 bases). The CDR3 is 13 amino acids. Germline V gene data show CDR1 as MNHEY and CDR2 as SVGAGI. The V gene lost 10 bases and the J gene lost 0 bases, with 10 bases spanning the gap. Written as DNA, the CDR3 is TGTGCCATCCGACAGCTAGCCAAAAACATTCAGTACTTC. Translation gives CAIRQLAKNIQYF.

The chain employs TRBV6-5 and TRBJ1-5; 10 bases agree with TRBD1. The V gene's germline CDR1 is MNHEY and CDR2 SVGAGI. The CDR3 is 15 amino acids. The junction had 7 bases not matched to a gene; V was cut back by 5 bases and J by 6 bases. In nucleotides, the CDR3 is TGTGCCAGCAGTAAGGACAGGGGGGTGGGTCAGCCCCAGCATTTT. Amino acid sequence: CASSKDRGVGQPQHF.

This chain links TRBV6-5 with TRBJ2-7, with 7 bases aligning to TRBD2. The V gene end was trimmed by 7 bases and the J gene end by 3 bases; junction bases not matched to a gene: 9. Germline CDR1 reads MNHEY; CDR2 reads SVGAGI. The CDR3 contains 14 residues. The CDR3 is CASKGSGILYEQYF. The CDR3 DNA is TGTGCCAGCAAGGGGAGCGGGATCCTCTACGAGCAGTACTTC.

The rearrangement joins TRBV13 to TRBJ2-7; a weak D match, TRBD1 (6 bases). Trimming left V 4 bases short and J 0 bases short, with 13 bases between. The germline V gene encodes CDR1 PRHDT and CDR2 FYEKMQ (reference sequence). The length of the CDR3 is 15 residues. CDR3 residues: CASSSAQGFSYEQYF. For the CDR3, the DNA is TGTGCCAGCAGCTCGGCACAGGGCTTCTCCTACGAGCAGTACTTC.

This chain joins TRBV2 and TRBJ1-1; 8 nucleotides agree with TRBD1. This CDR3 contains 14 residues. Germline V gene lookup returns CDR1 SNHLY and CDR2 FYNNEI. Trimming removed 4 bases from V and 1 base from J; junction bases left unmatched: 2. CDR3 sequence (DNA): TGTGCCAGCAGTGGGGGGACAGGGAACACTGAAGCTTTCTTT. Its protein is CASSGGTGNTEAFF.

The gene calls are TRBV5-1 and TRBJ2-2; D remains unclear. Germline V gene sequence: CDR1 SGHRS, CDR2 YFSETQ. CDR3 size: 16 residues. V gave up 1 base and J gave up 1 base, with 11 bases separating them. DNA of the CDR3: TGCGCCAGCAGCTTGCCCGCTGGGCAGAACACCGGGGAGCTGTTTTTT. Protein product: CASSLPAGQNTGELFF.

This clone was counted a few times. The CDR3 is CASSLGTVFGNTIYF. The CDR3 DNA follows: TGTGCCAGCAGCTTAGGGACAGTCTTTGGAAACACCATATATTTT. The chain recombines TRBV7-9 with TRBJ1-3; possible D gene TRBD1, 6 bases. Germline CDR1 and CDR2: SEHNR and FQNEAQ (reference sequence). Trimming took off 1 base at V and 3 bases at J, with 10 bases between the two ends. CDR3 length equals 15 residues.

The chain joins TRBV5-4 to TRBJ2-4; a possible D gene is TRBD2 (5 bases). V lost 0 bases and J 9 bases, leaving 10 bases between the germline ends. The CDR3 has 13 residues. CDR1 is SGHNT, CDR2 YYREEE, per germline (reference sequence). The DNA for the CDR3 is TGTGCCAGCAGCTTGGAAGCGGCAGCCATTCAGTACTTC. Its protein is CASSLEAAAIQYF. Using reference TRBV5-4 and TRBJ2-4 for the parts outside the CDR3, the full variable domain is ETGVTQSPTHLIKTRGQQVTLRCSSQSGHNTVSWYQQALGQGPQFIFQYYREEENGRGNFPPRFSGLQFPNYSSELNVNALELDDSALYLCASSLEAAAIQYFGAGTRLSVL.

V and J are TRBV5-6 and TRBJ1-6, with 8 bases aligning to TRBD1. With V trimmed by 2 bases and J by 7 bases, 5 bases remained unmatched. The V gene's germline CDR1 is SGHDT and CDR2 YYEEEE. CDR3 length: 15 residues. CDR3 nucleotides: TGTGCCAGCAGCTTTTGGACAGGGACGAATTCACCCCTCCACTTT. Translated, it gives CASSFWTGTNSPLHF.

The chain links TRBV13 to TRBJ2-2; tentatively, D is TRBD1 (6 bases). Germline V gives CDR1 PRHDT, CDR2 FYEKMQ (reference sequence). Trimming shortened V by 4 bases and J by 4 bases, and 22 bases separated the two germline ends. The CDR3 loop spans 18 amino acids. In DNA, the CDR3 is TGTGCCAGCAGCTCCCTAAACCGGGACAAAAAAACCACCGGGGAGCTGTTTTTT. It translates to CASSSLNRDKKTTGELFF. The full variable domain, rest sourced from reference TRBV13 and TRBJ2-2, is AAGVIQSPRHLIKEKRETATLKCYPIPRHDTVYWYQQGPGQDPQFLISFYEKMQSDKGSIPDRFSAQQFSDYHSELNMSSLELGDSALYFCASSSLNRDKKTTGELFFGEGSRLTVL.

The chain uses TRBV10-3 and TRBJ2-2; TRBD2 matches 10 bases. With 8 bases clipped from V and 4 bases from J, the junction kept 16 bases outside the gene matches. The length of the CDR3 is 18 residues. From germline, CDR1 is ENHRY and CDR2 SYGVKD. Written as DNA, the CDR3 is TGTGCCATCCCCGAAGGGCTAGCGGGAGCCCATACCACCGGGGAGCTGTTTTTT. As protein: CAIPEGLAGAHTTGELFF.

This clone has a single count. The rearrangement uses TRBV6-6 and TRBJ1-1, with 7 nucleotides matching TRBD1. This CDR3 has 12 residues. V shed 8 bases, J shed 1 base, and the junction held 1 base outside the gene matches. Germline-derived CDR1 and CDR2 are MNHNY and SVGAGI (reference sequence). The chain's CDR3 is CASDRANTEAFF. CDR3 DNA: TGTGCCAGCGACAGGGCGAACACTGAAGCTTTCTTT.

J is TRBJ1-5 and V is TRBV5-5; unclear D gene. Trimming left V 0 bases short and J 4 bases short, with 17 bases between. Germline lookup yields CDR1 SGHKS and CDR2 YYEKEE (reference sequence). The CDR3 is 17 residues long. The CDR3 sequence is CASSLEFRPSGNQPQHF. Here the CDR3 DNA reads TGTGCCAGCAGCTTGGAATTTAGGCCTTCGGGGAATCAGCCCCAGCATTTT. The entire variable domain, with the rest obtained from reference TRBV5-5 and TRBJ1-5, is as follows: DAGVTQSPTHLIKTRGQQVTLRCSPISGHKSVSWYQQVLGQGPQFIFQYYEKEERGRGNFPDRFSARQFPNYSSELNVNALLLGDSALYLCASSLEFRPSGNQPQHFGDGTRLSIL.

V and J are TRBV2 and TRBJ1-2; possible D gene TRBD1, 6 bases. V was pared by 6 bases and J by 8 bases, with 16 bases between. The CDR3 sequence is 13 residues long. Looked up from germline, CDR1 is SNHLY and CDR2 is FYNNEI. The CDR3 nucleotides read TGTGCCAGCAGGGAAACAGGGTCTCGGGGCTACACCTTC. Translation gives CASRETGSRGYTF.